These 17 T cell receptor beta chains share one sample of origin, sequenced in a study of cytomegalovirus exposure and HLA in healthy donors. PCR was performed using 60 Vbeta and 13 Jbeta primers. The table came from immunoSEQ multiplex PCR; TCRdb's copy has only in-frame clones and leaves some out. The sample includes just over 200,000 clones. The sequencing sample was made of PBMCs. The receptors shown here come from a girl aged 2 to 9 in good health and CMV-seropositive.

CDR3 nucleotides: TGTGCCAGCAGCTTGAGTTTAGAGAACTATGGCTACACCTTC. Its translation is CASSLSLENYGYTF. The chain is built from TRBV5-4 and TRBJ1-2; D gene ambiguous. CDR1 SGHNT and CDR2 YYREEE come from the germline V gene (reference sequence). V was trimmed by 1 base and J by 2 bases, leaving 9 bases between them. The CDR3 sequence is 14 residues long.

The chain recombines TRBV7-9 with TRBJ1-5; TRBD1 aligns across 9 bases. V lost 5 bases and J lost 5; bases outside the gene matches: 7. This CDR3 is built from 15 residues. Looked up from germline, CDR1 is SEHNR and CDR2 is FQNEAQ (reference sequence). The CDR3 loop is CASSPRGTGHQPQHF. For the CDR3, the DNA is TGTGCCAGCAGCCCAAGGGGGACAGGGCATCAGCCCCAGCATTTT.

The chain links TRBV7-8 to TRBJ2-7; maybe TRBD2 (6 bases). Germline assignment: CDR1 SGHVS and CDR2 FQNEAQ. Between the trimmed V and J ends, which lost 0 bases and 6 bases, there was a span of 12 bases. The CDR3 consists of 14 residues. This chain's CDR3 is CASSLARGAPEQYF. CDR3 nucleotides: TGTGCCAGCAGCTTAGCACGCGGGGCTCCCGAGCAGTACTTC.

This rearrangement joins TRBV19 to TRBJ1-5; the D is unclear. The CDR3 extends over 14 amino acids. Trimming took 6 bases from V and 0 from J, leaving 9 bases between them. The germline CDR1 and CDR2 sequences are LNHDA and SQIVND (reference sequence). CDR3: CASSPLDSNQPQHF. The CDR3 DNA follows: TGTGCCAGTAGCCCACTTGATAGCAATCAGCCCCAGCATTTT.

V is TRBV21-1 and J is TRBJ2-3; the table's D gene call, TRBD2, was not cross checked with the DNA. TRBV21-1 is flagged as a pseudogene. CDR3 length equals 14 residues. The CDR3 DNA reads TGTGCCAGCAGCAGGGGGAGGAGCACAGATACGCAGTATTTT. It codes for CASSRGRSTDTQYF.

The V gene is TRBV28, the J gene TRBJ1-5, with D possibly TRBD1 on 5 matching bases. This CDR3 has 17 amino acids. Deletions cut 5 bases from V and 2 bases from J, with 19 bases between. Germline CDR1 MDHEN, CDR2 SYDVKM. The CDR3 protein is CASSTPWEARGNQPQHF. CDR3 DNA sequence: TGTGCCAGCAGTACTCCTTGGGAGGCCAGGGGCAATCAGCCCCAGCATTTT.

The chain joins TRBV11-2 to TRBJ2-5, with 8 bases fitting TRBD2. The CDR3 totals 16 residues. Germline assignment: CDR1 SGHAT and CDR2 FQNNGV. V dropped 1 base and J dropped 1; count of bases not matched to a gene: 5. For the CDR3, the DNA is TGTGCCAGCAGCTTAGGCCTAGCGGGCTTCCAAGAGACCCAGTACTTC. Amino acid sequence: CASSLGLAGFQETQYF.

The genes are TRBV2 and TRBJ1-1; D remains unclear. CDR1 is SNHLY and CDR2 is FYNNEI in the germline V gene. V gave up 7 bases and J gave up 0 bases, with 9 bases separating them. The CDR3 length is 13 residues. CDR3 loop: CASIRVLNTEAFF. The CDR3 DNA reads as TGTGCCAGCATACGGGTGCTGAACACTGAAGCTTTCTTT. Filled out from reference TRBV2 and TRBJ1-1, the complete variable domain reads EPEVTQTPSHQVTQMGQEVILRCVPISNHLYFYWYRQILGQKVEFLVSFYNNEISEKSEIFDDQFSVERPDGSNFTLKIRSTKLEDSAMYFCASIRVLNTEAFFGQGTRLTVV.

The CDR3 loop reads CASSPGTSADTQYF. The CDR3 region has the DNA TGCGCCAGCAGCCCTGGGACTAGTGCAGATACGCAGTATTTT. This chain connects TRBV5-1 to TRBJ2-3, with 8 bases that match TRBD2. The junction had 5 bases not matched to a gene; V was cut back by 4 bases and J by 4 bases. Germline CDR1 SGHRS, CDR2 YFSETQ. This CDR3 is 14 amino acids long. Filled out from reference TRBV5-1 and TRBJ2-3, the complete variable domain reads KAGVTQTPRYLIKTRGQQVTLSCSPISGHRSVSWYQQTPGQGLQFLFEYFSETQRNKGNFPGRFSGRQFSNSRSEMNVSTLELGDSALYLCASSPGTSADTQYFGPGTRLTVL.

The rearrangement links TRBV19 to TRBJ2-3; a weak D match, TRBD2 (6 bases). Trimming removed 5 bases at V and 1 base at J, with 13 bases between. Germline V gives CDR1 LNHDA, CDR2 SQIVND (reference sequence). The CDR3 length is 15 residues. The CDR3 here is CASSLWEAGTDTQYF. For the CDR3, the DNA is TGTGCCAGTAGTTTGTGGGAGGCTGGCACAGATACGCAGTATTTT.

This chain uses TRBV4-1 with TRBJ2-2; weak D call: TRBD2 (6 bases). V dropped 0 bases and J dropped 4 bases, with 15 bases sitting between them. The CDR3 spans 17 residues. Germline values: CDR1 MGHRA, CDR2 YSYEKL. CDR3 loop: CASSQDRLARSTGELFF. As DNA, the CDR3 is TGCGCCAGCAGCCAAGATAGGCTAGCGAGGAGCACCGGGGAGCTGTTTTTT.

This sequence joins TRBV5-4 and TRBJ1-2, with 7 positions matching TRBD1. Germline V CDR1 and CDR2: SGHNT, YYREEE (reference sequence). The CDR3 consists of 15 residues. The J segment lost 4 bases and the V segment lost 4 bases, leaving 10 bases of the junction unmatched. In DNA, the CDR3 is TGTGCCAGCAGCCTACGGGACAGAAGAATCTATGGCTACACCTTC. Translated, it gives CASSLRDRRIYGYTF. Based on the CDR3 plus reference TRBV5-4 and TRBJ1-2, the full variable domain is ETGVTQSPTHLIKTRGQQVTLRCSSQSGHNTVSWYQQALGQGPQFIFQYYREEENGRGNFPPRFSGLQFPNYSSELNVNALELDDSALYLCASSLRDRRIYGYTFGSGTRLTVV.

V is TRBV19 and J is TRBJ1-2, with TRBD1 matching 7 bases. Unmatched junction bases numbered 7, after V lost 3 bases and J lost 3 bases. Germline CDR1 is LNHDA and CDR2 is SQIVND (reference sequence). The CDR3 has 15 residues. DNA for the CDR3: TGTGCCAGTAGTATTCGGCACAGGGGAGACTATGGCTACACCTTC. It specifies CASSIRHRGDYGYTF.

This rearrangement joins TRBV7-9 to TRBJ2-7; TRBD1 might be the D (5 bases). V lost 6 bases to trimming and J lost 6 bases, with 18 bases between them. The V gene's germline CDR1 is SEHNR and CDR2 FQNEAQ (reference sequence). CDR3 length: 14 residues. CDR3 sequence (DNA): TGTGCCAGCAGTCCCACCCAGGGAAGAGGCGAGCAGTACTTC. It yields the protein CASSPTQGRGEQYF.

V gene TRBV5-1 combines with J gene TRBJ2-7, with a weak D call TRBD1 (6 bases). V lost 0 bases, J lost 2 bases, and 15 bases lay in between. Per the germline V gene, CDR1 is SGHRS and CDR2 is YFSETQ. The CDR3 is 16 amino acids. The CDR3 DNA is TGCGCCAGCAGCTTGGGAATAGGGGGTGCCGCCTACGAGCAGTACTTC. Protein sequence: CASSLGIGGAAYEQYF.

The DNA for the CDR3 is TGTGCCACCAGCCGGGACAGCCCATTTACCGGGGAGCTGTTTTTT. Translation gives CATSRDSPFTGELFF. This rearrangement joins TRBV28 to TRBJ2-2; 7 bases agree with TRBD1. The V segment lost 10 bases and the J segment 5 bases; nucleotides outside the gene matches: 13. This CDR3 spans 15 amino acids. CDR1 and CDR2 (germline): MDHEN, SYDVKM.

The rearrangement joins TRBV6-1 to TRBJ1-2; a possible D gene is TRBD1 (6 bases). Trimming stripped 4 bases from V and 6 bases from J, with 15 bases between. The CDR3 extends over 14 amino acids. Per the germline V gene, CDR1 is MNHNS and CDR2 is SASEGT. The CDR3 DNA follows: TGTGCCAGCAGTGTGGGCCAGGGGAAAAATGGCTACACCTTC. It yields the protein CASSVGQGKNGYTF.